This T cell receptor beta chain was captured in a study of response to subunit inactivated influenza vaccine. TCRdb recomputed calls from the RT-PCR reads with MiXCR, one row per CDR3 protein. The sample includes roughly 760,000 distinct CDR3 sequences, around 20% of them seen just once. The CDR3 spans 16 residues. Between the trimmed V and J ends, which lost 0 bases and 5 bases, there was a span of 17 bases. Germline lookup yields CDR1 SGHKS and CDR2 YYEKEE (reference sequence). This clonotype was recorded at least ten times. This receptor was identified in a man in his forties or fifties who received an inactivated influenza vaccine. This chain links TRBV5-5 with TRBJ1-1; tentatively, D is TRBD1 (5 bases). Source: PBMCs from blood, taken around 5 days after vaccination. The DNA for the CDR3 is TGTGCCAGCAGCTTGGGGATTGGTCAGGGCGAGACTGAAGCTTTCTTT. This codes for CASSLGIGQGETEAFF.